This T cell receptor (beta chain) is from a study of blood T cell repertoires in COVID-19. The V and J ends lost 9 bases and 7 bases, in that order; junction bases with no gene match: 7. CDR1 and CDR2 (germline): LNHDA, SQIVND (reference sequence). The CDR3 runs to 14 residues. Method: immunoSEQ multiplex PCR; TCRdb's copy keeps in-frame clones and lacks some. This table has 390,000 or so clones, around 87% appearing once. The material sequenced was peripheral blood. This sequence originates from a woman aged 25 to 39 with COVID-19, enrolled during active disease. The chain joins TRBV19 to TRBJ2-2; TRBD1 matches at 11 bases. CDR3 DNA sequence: TGTGCCAGCCATGGACAGGGGGCCAACGGGGAGCTGTTTTTT. It translates to CASHGQGANGELFF. Combining the CDR3 with reference TRBV19 and TRBJ2-2 gives the whole variable domain DGGITQSPKYLFRKEGQNVTLSCEQNLNHDAMYWYRQDPGQGLRLIYYSQIVNDFQKGDIAEGYSVSREKKESFPLTVTSAQKNPTAFYLCASHGQGANGELFFGEGSRLTVL.